The sequence of this T cell receptor (beta chain) was determined in a study of identical twins. The ends lost 5 bases at V and 6 bases at J; junction bases unmatched: 8. The length of the CDR3 is 14 residues. Germline V gene data show CDR1 as SGHAT and CDR2 as FQNNGV. This clonotype came up a few times. Via MiXCR, TCRdb re-called the 5' RACE reads, giving one row per CDR3 protein. The sample consists of under 800,000 distinct CDR3 sequences, about 20% of them appearing once. These data were also reused for a study on T cells expressing NK-cell markers. That paper states: Dominant NKG2C+ clonotypes in about 6 donors made up about 1.0-7.0% of CD8+ T cells.

The chain couples TRBV11-2 to TRBJ2-3; 7 nucleotides align to TRBD1. Sequenced material: PBMCs. This clonotype originated in a woman between 18 and 29 years old in good health. CDR3 sequence (DNA): TGTGCCAGCAGCCTTACAGGGGCTCGGGATACGCAGTATTTT. The encoded protein is CASSLTGARDTQYF.